Given below is one TCR beta chain in context. The sample comes from a study of blood T cell repertoires in COVID-19. Turning to the study itself: COVID-19 samples collected from the United States, Italy and Spain covered acute and convalescent phases. Sources were T cells, B-cell-depleted T cells, or PBMCs; the material itself was cDNA or gDNA.

The CDR3 contains 14 residues. V lost 0 bases and J lost 5, with 10 bases in between. CDR1 and CDR2 (germline): SNHLY, FYNNEI. How the authors handled the data: Amplification with reference gene primers provided the estimates of nucleated cell counts. The data were produced by immunoSEQ multiplex PCR, yet TCRdb's version contains in-frame clones alone and is incomplete. V, J and clone size derive from that table, while D and trimming were established from the DNA sequence. The sample shows 130,000 or so clones, more than 75% of them seen only once. The sequence was collected from an older woman with COVID-19, enrolled during active disease. The chain uses TRBV2 and TRBJ1-2; unclear D gene. The specimen was peripheral blood. The DNA for the CDR3 is TGTGCCAGCAGTGAAGCGCTCTCCAGGTATGGCTACACCTTC. This sequence encodes CASSEALSRYGYTF.